The source of this T cell receptor beta chain is a study of early T cells in non-severe SARS-CoV-2 infection (dated by TCRdb to about 2021). Context from the whole study: Bulk RNA from unsorted whole blood was used for TCR sequencing, so alpha and beta chains could not be paired. Results the study describes overall, beyond this receptor: VDJdb matching was skewed toward anti-spike CD8 responses and likely underestimated virus-specific expansions by missing private and CD4 specificities.

As concerns this clonotype: What antigen it recognizes has not been identified. No much larger clone exists at a distance of one base, and base qualities are not known.

Libraries were made using 5' RACE. Sequenced on a NextSeq 500. The TCR library protocol attached unique molecular identifiers to individual cDNA molecules to correct for sequencing error and PCR bias. Both TCR alpha and beta chains were sequenced, and tight co-correlation was observed between alpha and beta sequence abundances in each sample. As for the original processing: Decombinator V4 was used to perform V gene, J gene and CDR3 annotation of TCR sequences. TCRs were defined as expanded if a significant change between any two time points was detected under a Poisson model with p below 0.0001. TCR abundances were normalised to the total number of TCRs sequenced in each sample and reported as counts per million. TRAV1-2 paired with TRAJ12, TRAJ20 or TRAJ33 defined MAIT TCRs, while TRAV10 paired with TRAJ18 defined iNKT TCRs. VDJdb, accessed on 1 November 2021, was searched for TCRs annotated for CMV, EBV and SARS-CoV-2, and TCRs annotated for more than one antigen were excluded. The public sequencing data were trimmed at Q25 with fastp and processed into clonotypes with MiXCR by TCRdb, which kept only in-frame beta chains. Entries that share a CDR3 protein sequence are merged under the most common genes and DNA. The V and J calls reflect TCRdb's pipeline rather than the authors' work. The table for this sample lists around 35,000 distinct CDR3 sequences; more than 5.5% of them were counted only once. Approximately 5% of the sample comes from the top ten.

Set within a cohort of healthcare workers in London, UK, this nested case-control study involved weekly PCR testing of nasopharyngeal swabs along with blood sampling. Healthcare workers were recruited during the week of the UK lockdown, between 23 and 31 March 2020, and followed weekly for up to about 15 weeks. Relative to germline, V is 7 bases shorter and J is 4 bases shorter, with 11 bases between their ends. The CDR3, cysteine through phenylalanine, is 12 amino acids long. This entry keeps only the CDR3 DNA: 36 bases, framed from base 1. Looking up the germline V gene yields CDR1 SGHRS and CDR2 YFSETQ.

The source of this sequence is an adult who was a healthcare worker with PCR-confirmed SARS-CoV-2 infection or an uninfected control (not recorded which). The specimen was whole blood. The rearranged segments are TRBV5-1 and TRBJ1-1; TRBD1 is a possible D gene, resting on 5 matching bases. The nucleotide sequence reads TGCGCCAGCCGGGCCGACAGCACTGAAGCTTTCTTT. Translated, it gives CASRADSTEAFF.